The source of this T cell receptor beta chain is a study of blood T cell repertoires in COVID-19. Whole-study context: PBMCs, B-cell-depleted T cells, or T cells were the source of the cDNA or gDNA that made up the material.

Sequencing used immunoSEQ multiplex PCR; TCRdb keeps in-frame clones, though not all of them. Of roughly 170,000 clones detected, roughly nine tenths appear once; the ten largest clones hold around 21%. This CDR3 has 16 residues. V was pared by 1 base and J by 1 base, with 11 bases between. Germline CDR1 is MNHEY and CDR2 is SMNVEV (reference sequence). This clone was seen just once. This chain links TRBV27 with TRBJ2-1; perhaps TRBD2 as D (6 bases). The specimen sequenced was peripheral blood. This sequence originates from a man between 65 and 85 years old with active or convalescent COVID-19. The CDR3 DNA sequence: TGTGCCAGCAGTTTATTAGGGACTCAATCCTACAATGAGCAGTTCTTC. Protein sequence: CASSLLGTQSYNEQFF.